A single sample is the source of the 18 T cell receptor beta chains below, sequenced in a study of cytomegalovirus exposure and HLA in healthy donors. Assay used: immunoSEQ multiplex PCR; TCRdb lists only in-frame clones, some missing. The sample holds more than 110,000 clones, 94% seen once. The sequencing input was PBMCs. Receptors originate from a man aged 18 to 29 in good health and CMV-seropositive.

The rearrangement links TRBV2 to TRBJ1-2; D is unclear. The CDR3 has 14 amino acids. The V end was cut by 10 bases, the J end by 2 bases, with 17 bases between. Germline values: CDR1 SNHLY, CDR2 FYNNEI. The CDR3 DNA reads TGTGCCAACCAGCGGACCGTGTTCAACTATGGCTACACCTTC. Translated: CANQRTVFNYGYTF.

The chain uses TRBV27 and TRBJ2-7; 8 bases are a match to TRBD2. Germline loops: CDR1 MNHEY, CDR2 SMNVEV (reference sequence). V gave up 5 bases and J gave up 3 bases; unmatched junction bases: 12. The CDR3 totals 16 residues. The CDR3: CASSPTGGPPHYEQYF. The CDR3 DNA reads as TGTGCCAGCAGTCCGACGGGGGGGCCGCCGCACTACGAGCAGTACTTC.

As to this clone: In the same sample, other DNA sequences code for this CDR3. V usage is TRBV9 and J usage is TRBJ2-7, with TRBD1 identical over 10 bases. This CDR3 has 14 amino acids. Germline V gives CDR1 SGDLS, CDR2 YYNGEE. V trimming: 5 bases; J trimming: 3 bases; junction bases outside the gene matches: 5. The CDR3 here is CASSEGTGDYEQYF. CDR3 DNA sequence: TGTGCCAGCAGTGAAGGGACAGGGGACTACGAGCAGTACTTC.

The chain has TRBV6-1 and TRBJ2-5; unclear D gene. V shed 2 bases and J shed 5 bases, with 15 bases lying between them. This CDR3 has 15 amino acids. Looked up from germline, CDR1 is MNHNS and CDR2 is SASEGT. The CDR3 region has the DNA TGTGCCAGCAGTGAAAACCCCAATTTCGAGGAGACCCAGTACTTC. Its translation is CASSENPNFEETQYF.

The CDR3 sequence: CASKGQGTDTQYF. The CDR3, as DNA: TGTGCCAGCAAGGGACAAGGCACAGATACGCAGTATTTT. The V and J genes are TRBV6-5 and TRBJ2-3, with D possibly being TRBD1 (6 bases). V gave up 7 bases and J gave up 1 base, with 9 bases separating them. This CDR3 comprises 13 residues. Germline V lookup: CDR1 MNHEY, CDR2 SVGAGI.

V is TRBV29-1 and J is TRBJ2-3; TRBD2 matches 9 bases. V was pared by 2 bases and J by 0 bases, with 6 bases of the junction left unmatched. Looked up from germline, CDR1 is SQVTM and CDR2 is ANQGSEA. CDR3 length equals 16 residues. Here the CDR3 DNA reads TGCAGCGTTGAATCCTTAGCGGGAGTGAGCACAGATACGCAGTATTTT. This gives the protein CSVESLAGVSTDTQYF.

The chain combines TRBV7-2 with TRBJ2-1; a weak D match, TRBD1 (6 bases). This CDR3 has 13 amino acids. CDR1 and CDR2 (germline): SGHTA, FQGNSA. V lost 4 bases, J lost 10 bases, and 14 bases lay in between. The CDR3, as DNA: TGTGCCAGCAGCTACACCCCCGGGACAGAGCAGTTCTTC. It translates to CASSYTPGTEQFF.

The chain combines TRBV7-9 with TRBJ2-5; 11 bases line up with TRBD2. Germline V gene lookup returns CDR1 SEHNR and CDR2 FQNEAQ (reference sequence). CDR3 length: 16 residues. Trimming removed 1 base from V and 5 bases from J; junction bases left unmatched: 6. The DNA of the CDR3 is TGTGCCAGCAGCTTAGATCGACTAGCGGGACGGGAGACCCAGTACTTC. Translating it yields CASSLDRLAGRETQYF.

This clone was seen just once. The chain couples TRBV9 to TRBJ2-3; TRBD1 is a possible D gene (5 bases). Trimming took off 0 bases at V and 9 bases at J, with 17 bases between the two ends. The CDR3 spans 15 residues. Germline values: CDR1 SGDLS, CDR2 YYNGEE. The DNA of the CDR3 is TGTGCCAGCAGCGTAGAGGGGCGGAACATAGGAACGCAGTATTTT. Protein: CASSVEGRNIGTQYF.

CDR3 loop: CASSLTGGADTQYF. CDR3 sequence (DNA): TGTGCCAGCAGCTTAACGGGAGGGGCAGATACGCAGTATTTT. V gene TRBV7-2 combines with J gene TRBJ2-3; the match to TRBD2 covers 8 bases. CDR3 length equals 14 residues. Germline CDR1 and CDR2: SGHTA and FQGNSA. The V gene end was trimmed by 2 bases and the J gene end by 4 bases; junction bases not matched to a gene: 2.

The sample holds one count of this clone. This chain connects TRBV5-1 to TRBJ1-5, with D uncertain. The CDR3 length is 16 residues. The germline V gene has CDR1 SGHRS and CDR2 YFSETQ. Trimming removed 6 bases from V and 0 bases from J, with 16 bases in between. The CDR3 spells CASKITADDSNQPQHF. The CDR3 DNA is TGCGCCAGCAAAATAACAGCAGACGATAGCAATCAGCCCCAGCATTTT.

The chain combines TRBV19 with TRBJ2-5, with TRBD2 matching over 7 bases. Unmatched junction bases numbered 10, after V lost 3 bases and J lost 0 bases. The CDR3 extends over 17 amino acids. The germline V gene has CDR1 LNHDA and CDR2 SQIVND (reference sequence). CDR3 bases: TGTGCCAGTAGTATTTCCGAGTATCGGGGGGACCAAGAGACCCAGTACTTC. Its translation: CASSISEYRGDQETQYF. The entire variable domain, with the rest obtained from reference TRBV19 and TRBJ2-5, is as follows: DGGITQSPKYLFRKEGQNVTLSCEQNLNHDAMYWYRQDPGQGLRLIYYSQIVNDFQKGDIAEGYSVSREKKESFPLTVTSAQKNPTAFYLCASSISEYRGDQETQYFGPGTRLLVL.

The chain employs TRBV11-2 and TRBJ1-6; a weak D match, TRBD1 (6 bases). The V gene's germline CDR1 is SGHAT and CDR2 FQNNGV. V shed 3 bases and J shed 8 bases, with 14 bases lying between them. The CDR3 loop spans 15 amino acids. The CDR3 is CASSFSGDADSPLHF. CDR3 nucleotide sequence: TGTGCCAGCAGCTTCTCAGGGGATGCAGATTCACCCCTCCACTTT. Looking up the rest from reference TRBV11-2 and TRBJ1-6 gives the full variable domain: EAGVAQSPRYKIIEKRQSVAFWCNPISGHATLYWYQQILGQGPKLLIQFQNNGVVDDSQLPKDRFSAERLKGVDSTLKIQPAKLEDSAVYLCASSFSGDADSPLHFGNGTRLTVT.

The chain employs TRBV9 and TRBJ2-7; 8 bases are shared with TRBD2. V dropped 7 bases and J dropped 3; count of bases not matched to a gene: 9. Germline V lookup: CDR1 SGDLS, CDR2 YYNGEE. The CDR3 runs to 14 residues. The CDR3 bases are TGTGCCAGCCAGCGGGAGTTGGGGAACTACGAGCAGTACTTC. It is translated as CASQRELGNYEQYF.

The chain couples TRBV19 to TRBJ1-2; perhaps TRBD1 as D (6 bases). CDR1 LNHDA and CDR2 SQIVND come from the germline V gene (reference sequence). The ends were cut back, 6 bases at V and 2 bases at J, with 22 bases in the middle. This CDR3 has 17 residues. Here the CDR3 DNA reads TGTGCCAGTAGGTTCGGGGGGCGAGGAATTTCAAACTATGGCTACACCTTC. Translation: CASRFGGRGISNYGYTF.

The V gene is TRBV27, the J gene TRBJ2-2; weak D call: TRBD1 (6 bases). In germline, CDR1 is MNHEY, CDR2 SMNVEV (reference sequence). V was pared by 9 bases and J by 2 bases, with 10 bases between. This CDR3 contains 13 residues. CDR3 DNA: TGTGCCAGTCGGGACACAAACACCGGGGAGCTGTTTTTT. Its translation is CASRDTNTGELFF.

The chain's CDR3 is CASSLSGTRDADIQYF. CDR3 bases: TGCGCCAGCAGCTTGTCTGGGACTAGGGACGCCGACATTCAGTACTTC. The chain uses TRBV5-1 and TRBJ2-4; TRBD2 matches at 8 bases. The ends lost 1 base at V and 8 bases at J; junction bases unmatched: 11. The CDR3 is made up of 16 amino acids. In germline, CDR1 is SGHRS, CDR2 YFSETQ. The variable domain in full, completed from reference TRBV5-1 and TRBJ2-4, reads KAGVTQTPRYLIKTRGQQVTLSCSPISGHRSVSWYQQTPGQGLQFLFEYFSETQRNKGNFPGRFSGRQFSNSRSEMNVSTLELGDSALYLCASSLSGTRDADIQYFGAGTRLSVL.

The CDR3 spells CASSLGWDREGEQYF. In DNA form, the CDR3 reads TGTGCCAGCAGCTTAGGTTGGGACAGGGAAGGTGAGCAGTACTTC. J is TRBJ2-7 and V is TRBV7-9, with 9 bases that match TRBD1. This CDR3 comprises 15 residues. In germline, CDR1 is SEHNR, CDR2 FQNEAQ (reference sequence). Trimming cost V 1 base and J 7 bases; bases outside gene matches: 8.